Listed below are T cell receptor beta chains from one sample, sequenced in a study of blood T cells in healthy people across ages. TCRdb analysed the 5' RACE reads with MiXCR anew, one entry per CDR3 protein. The sample has 750,000 to 950,000 distinct CDR3 sequences; 40% to 65% are singletons. Material for sequencing was blood. The receptors derive from a man older than 75 in good health. CDR3s include the opening cysteine and the closing phenylalanine or tryptophan. A D gene is named only where the DNA matches it firmly. Size values are once, few and many counts, or a class for expanded clones, and some rows have none.

clone_size,j_call,v_call,cdr3_length,d_call,cdr3_aa,cdr3_nt
.,TRBJ2-7,TRBV24-1,13,TRBD2,CATSVPGGDEQYF,TGTGCCACCAGTGTTCCGGGAGGCGACGAGCAGTACTTC
.,TRBJ2-7,TRBV18,15,.,CASLPYGQSGYEQYF,TGTGCCAGCTTACCGTACGGGCAGTCGGGGTACGAGCAGTACTTC
.,TRBJ2-5,TRBV20-1,14,TRBD1,CSAPVGTVQETQYF,TGCAGTGCCCCGGTCGGGACAGTACAAGAGACCCAGTACTTC
.,TRBJ2-5,TRBV7-9,15,TRBD1,CASSKGQGTQETQYF,TGTGCCAGCAGCAAAGGACAGGGGACCCAAGAGACCCAGTACTTC
few,TRBJ2-5,TRBV4-2,13,.,CASSQDHLETQYF,TGTGCCAGCAGCCAAGATCACCTAGAGACCCAGTACTTC
.,TRBJ2-7,TRBV6-2/TRBV6-3,14,.,CASSGGPNYNEQYF,TGTGCCAGCAGTGGGGGACCGAACTACAATGAGCAGTACTTC
few,TRBJ1-5,TRBV5-1,14,TRBD1,CASSLTGGHQPQHF,TGCGCCAGCAGCTTGACAGGGGGCCATCAGCCCCAGCATTTT
few,TRBJ1-2,TRBV10-3,13,TRBD1,CAISLDRAYGYTF,TGTGCCATCAGCCTGGACAGGGCCTATGGCTACACCTTC
.,TRBJ1-4,TRBV2,12,.,CASSENPLPLFF,TGTGCCAGCAGTGAAAATCCCCTCCCCCTGTTTTTT
few,TRBJ2-1,TRBV19,15,.,CASSALIAAYNEQFF,TGTGCCAGTAGTGCCTTGATAGCGGCCTACAATGAGCAGTTCTTC
.,TRBJ2-1,TRBV5-4,16,.,CASSSGRSVSYNEQFF,TGTGCCAGCAGCTCAGGTCGTTCGGTCTCCTACAATGAGCAGTTCTTC
few,TRBJ2-1,TRBV27,15,.,CASRLGGAPNNEQFF,TGTGCCAGCAGACTAGGGGGGGCCCCGAACAATGAGCAGTTCTTC
.,TRBJ2-3,TRBV6-1,18,TRBD2,CASSPWTSGRASTDTQYF,TGTGCCAGCAGCCCCTGGACTAGCGGGAGGGCTAGCACAGATACGCAGTATTTT
.,TRBJ1-2,TRBV28,11,.,CASRYLTGYTF,TGTGCCAGCAGGTACCTTACTGGCTACACCTTC
.,TRBJ1-5,TRBV12-3/TRBV12-4,14,TRBD1,CASRRTGAIQPQHF,TGTGCCAGCAGACGGACAGGGGCTATTCAGCCCCAGCATTTT
.,TRBJ1-2,TRBV6-1,14,.,CASSEATDNYGYTF,TGTGCCAGCAGTGAAGCAACAGATAACTATGGCTACACCTTC
.,TRBJ1-1,TRBV3-1,15,.,CASSPQGVFNTEAFF,TGTGCCAGCAGCCCCCAAGGGGTTTTCAACACTGAAGCTTTCTTT
few,TRBJ2-5,TRBV10-3,12,TRBD2,CAAGTSTETQYF,TGTGCCGCCGGGACTAGCACTGAGACCCAGTACTTC
.,TRBJ2-1,TRBV6-6,15,TRBD1,CASSHRDRGIYEQFF,TGTGCCAGCAGTCACCGGGACAGGGGGATCTACGAGCAGTTCTTC
once,TRBJ1-2,TRBV20-1,17,.,CSARDGIPGLSREGYTF,TGCAGTGCTAGAGATGGGATACCAGGGCTATCACGGGAAGGCTACACCTTC
.,TRBJ1-2,TRBV20-1,13,.,CSAGTSGIYGCTF,.
.,TRBJ2-5,TRBV29-1,10,.,CSGQQETQYF,TGCAGCGGACAACAAGAGACCCAGTACTTC
few,TRBJ2-7,TRBV7-2,16,TRBD2,CASSLANSGRAKEQYF,TGTGCCAGCAGCTTAGCAAATAGCGGGAGGGCCAAGGAGCAGTACTTC